These T cell receptor beta chains were read from a single sample in a study of T cells after yellow fever vaccination. TCRdb recomputed calls from the 5' RACE reads with MiXCR, one row per CDR3 protein. Of some 120,000 distinct CDR3 sequences detected, 7.5% to 9.5% appear once; the ten largest clones hold roughly 27%. This sample comprised CD8+ T cells sorted from PBMCs, obtained 45 days after the yellow fever booster vaccination. The receptors stem from a man aged 30 to 39 who received the YFV17D yellow fever vaccine. The CDR3 runs from the conserved cysteine through the conserved F or W. Each record gives: clone size, V gene, J gene, D gene, CDR3 DNA, CDR3 protein. A D gene is named only where the DNA matches it firmly. For some rows the clone size is stated as once, few or many, or as a class when expanded; others skip it.

many	TRBV14	TRBJ2-7	-	TGTGCCAGCAGCCAGGGGTTGATGTCCTACGAGCAGTACTTC	CASSQGLMSYEQYF
-	TRBV29-1	TRBJ1-2	-	TGCAGCGTTGACGTTAGGGGAGACTATGGCTACACCTTC	CSVDVRGDYGYTF
many	TRBV27	TRBJ1-6	-	TGTGCCAGCAGTCCCGAACCCGACATCCTTGGGAATTCACCCCTCCACTTT	CASSPEPDILGNSPLHF
many	TRBV7-7	TRBJ2-2	-	TGTGCCAGCAGCTTCGGCGGAACGGGGGTTAACACCGGGGAGCTGTTTTTT	CASSFGGTGVNTGELFF
-	TRBV5-5	TRBJ2-7	-	TGTGCCATGAGCTCCGGGACATTCTACGAGCAGTACTTC	CAMSSGTFYEQYF
many	TRBV9	TRBJ2-1	TRBD2	TGTGCCAGCAGCGCCCGGACTAGCGGGACGGATGAGCAGTTCTTC	CASSARTSGTDEQFF
few	TRBV6-5	TRBJ2-7	-	TGTGCCAGCAGTTCCGGGACTTTGTCCAACTACGAGCAGTACTTC	CASSSGTLSNYEQYF
-	TRBV19	TRBJ2-3	TRBD2	TGTGCCAGTAGTTTTGCTAGCGGCGACACAGATACGCAGTATTTT	CASSFASGDTDTQYF
few	TRBV20-1	TRBJ2-1	-	TGCAGTGCTAACGAAATCTCCTACAATGAGCAGTTCTTC	CSANEISYNEQFF
many	TRBV30	TRBJ1-1	-	TGTGCCTGGAGTCGGCCCGGAGGCACTGAAGCTTTCTTT	CAWSRPGGTEAFF
-	TRBV7-3	TRBJ2-1	TRBD2	TGTGCCAGCAGCCCAACGGGGGGCGGGAGGGCCTACAATGAGCAGTTCTTC	CASSPTGGGRAYNEQFF
many	TRBV15	TRBJ1-4	-	TGTGCTACCGGGGGGCAGAGCGAAAAACTGTTTTTT	CATGGQSEKLFF
many	TRBV5-1	TRBJ2-7	-	TGCGCCAGCAGCCTCCCGGGGGATGACTACGAGCAGTACTTC	CASSLPGDDYEQYF
many	TRBV27	TRBJ2-1	-	TGTGCCAGCAGTTGGGCCCCGTACAATGAGCAGTTCTTC	CASSWAPYNEQFF
many	TRBV7-9	TRBJ2-7	-	TGTGCCAGCAGCTTAGGCCCCCACTCCTACGAGCAGTACTTC	CASSLGPHSYEQYF
many	TRBV19	TRBJ2-7	-	TGTGCCAGTAGTCGGGGGTCTGGGGTCTACGAGCAGTACTTC	CASSRGSGVYEQYF
many	TRBV4-3	TRBJ2-7	-	TGCGCCAGCAGCCAGGACCACCAACCCTACGAGCAGTACTTC	CASSQDHQPYEQYF
-	TRBV28	TRBJ2-7	TRBD2	TGTGCCAGCAGTTTAGCGGGATGGCGGGAGCCCTTGATCGAGCAGTACTTC	CASSLAGWREPLIEQYF
-	TRBV11-3	TRBJ2-5	-	TGTGCCAGCAGCCCCCGGGGTAGGGAGGAACAGTACTTC	CASSPRGREEQYF
many	TRBV7-8	TRBJ2-1	TRBD2	TGTGCCAGCAGCCCTTGGACTAGTTCCTACAATGAGCAGTTCTTC	CASSPWTSSYNEQFF
many	TRBV20-1	TRBJ2-7	-	TGCAGTGCTAGAGATCTCGAGGGATCGGGCGAGCAGTACTTC	CSARDLEGSGEQYF
many	TRBV7-8	TRBJ1-2	TRBD1	TGTGCCAGCAGCCCTCCGGACAGGCCGTATGGCTACACCTTC	CASSPPDRPYGYTF
many	TRBV29-1	TRBJ2-7	-	TGCAGCGTTCAAATGGACGGGAGCTCCTACGAGCAGTACTTC	CSVQMDGSSYEQYF
many	TRBV4-2	TRBJ2-7	-	TGTGCCAGCAGCCAAGGCGTGGGAGACGAGCAGTACTTC	CASSQGVGDEQYF
many	TRBV4-1	TRBJ2-5	-	TGCGCCAGCAGCCCTCCGACGCGGGGAGAGACCCAGTACTTC	CASSPPTRGETQYF
many	TRBV6-5	TRBJ2-7	-	TGTGCCAGCACCTTTGGGGACGAGCAGTACTTC	CASTFGDEQYF
-	TRBV12-3/TRBV12-4	TRBJ2-5	TRBD1	TGTGCCAGCAGTTTGATCCTCGGGACAGGGGTAGGATGGGAGACCCAGTACTTC	CASSLILGTGVGWETQYF
-	TRBV7-2	TRBJ2-1	-	TGTGCCAGCAGCTTGTTCAGATACAATGAGCAGTTCTTC	CASSLFRYNEQFF
many	TRBV7-6	TRBJ2-7	TRBD2	TGTGCCAGCAGCGTGACTCCTAGCGGGTCGTCCTACGAGCAGTACTTC	CASSVTPSGSSYEQYF
-	TRBV28	TRBJ2-1	-	TGTGCCAGCAGTAAACGGACGGGGCTCGCCAATGAGCAGTTCTTC	CASSKRTGLANEQFF
many	TRBV10-3	TRBJ2-7	-	TGTGCCTCCAGGGTTGCAGCACCCGAGAGCGAGCAGTACTTC	CASRVAAPESEQYF
many	TRBV7-6	TRBJ2-5	-	TGTGCCAGCAGCTTAGCACTAGCTCGCCAAGAGACCCAGTACTTC	CASSLALARQETQYF
many	TRBV7-3	TRBJ2-1	-	TGTGCCAGCAGCTTAGTTGGCGGGACCAGTTACAATGAGCAGTTCTTC	CASSLVGGTSYNEQFF
many	TRBV7-6	TRBJ2-7	-	TGTGCCAGCAGCCCCCGCAACAGCGGATACGAGCAGTACTTC	CASSPRNSGYEQYF
few	TRBV6-2/TRBV6-3	TRBJ2-7	-	TGTGCCAGCGCGTTTTCCGGGGTGCTGGACGAGCAGTACTTC	CASAFSGVLDEQYF
-	TRBV12-3/TRBV12-4	TRBJ1-3	-	TGTGCCAGCAGTTTAGGCGCCGGTGGAAACACCATATATTTT	CASSLGAGGNTIYF
many	TRBV27	TRBJ2-7	-	TGTGCCAGCAGTCCACAACTCTGGGCATCTTTAAGCTCCTACGAGCAGTACTTC	CASSPQLWASLSSYEQYF
many	TRBV5-1	TRBJ2-1	-	TGCGCCAGCAGCTTGGGGCAGGGTCTTAATGAGCAGTTCTTC	CASSLGQGLNEQFF
-	TRBV3-1	TRBJ2-7	TRBD2	TGTGCCAGCACCAAAGGAATTAGCGGGATCAACTACGAGCAGTACTTC	CASTKGISGINYEQYF
many	TRBV14	TRBJ2-2	-	TGTGCCAGCAGCCAAGAACGGACGAACACCGGGGAGCTGTTTTTT	CASSQERTNTGELFF
many	TRBV2	TRBJ2-3	-	TGTGCCAGCAGTGTAGCCGGCACAGATACGCAGTATTTT	CASSVAGTDTQYF
few	TRBV7-9	TRBJ1-1	TRBD1	TGTGCCAGCAGCCGGACAGGGATGAACACTGAAGCTTTCTTT	CASSRTGMNTEAFF
many	TRBV29-1	TRBJ1-2	TRBD1	TGCAGCGTTGAGACAGGGGACAACTATGGCTACACCTTC	CSVETGDNYGYTF
many	TRBV25-1	TRBJ2-1	-	TGTGCCAGCAGTGAATCGGCCAGGTTGTTCTTC	CASSESARLFF
-	TRBV11-2	TRBJ2-5	-	TGTGCCAGCAGCTTCGGGCTTATCTGGACCCAGTACTTC	CASSFGLIWTQYF
many	TRBV6-2/TRBV6-3	TRBJ1-1	-	TGTGCCAGCAGTTTATTTGGGGACACTGAAGCTTTCTTT	CASSLFGDTEAFF